This T cell receptor beta chain was captured by sequencing in a study of shared clonotypes between healthy human individuals (dated by TCRdb to about 2020). Concerning the study at large: The cohort included three men and a couple of women between 18 and 49 years of age. For each donor, three plates each were used for CD4 naive and CD4 memory, two plates were used for CD8 naive, and one plate was used for CD8 memory. To estimate repertoire size and how much clonotype sharing occurs between individuals, the study deeply sequenced the blood TCR repertoires of several healthy adults. To increase sequencing depth and limit assay-specific biases, different laboratories used diverse techniques to prepare libraries and sequence TCR repertoires. Each donor's leukapheresis produced roughly between roughly 0.94 and 9.5 billion PBMCs.

TCR CDR3 regions were amplified from genomic DNA by multiplex PCR using the deep immunoSEQ assay. Genomic DNA extracted from each cell subset was distributed evenly over all wells of several immunoSEQ 96-well plates, and each plate served as one replicate. For sorted subsets, each replicate PCR was loaded with roughly 190 ng genomic DNA, equivalent to about 33,000 T cell genomes. Purified libraries were measured with a Qubit 3.0 fluorometer, size-checked on a Bioanalyzer 2100, and measured again with the KAPA Library Quantification kit. Every immunoSEQ 96-well plate was sequenced on a dedicated single-read 150-cycle Illumina NextSeq 550 flow cell. The authors' analysis ran thus. Because only junctional sequences without quality scores were contained in the immunoSEQ output, filtering matching that applied to full-length reads could not be performed. Sequences were annotated with PyIR, a Python wrapper for IgBLAST v1.9, and V/J genes and CDR3 were assigned using IMGT germline references. Reads were filtered out if the reads had weak V/J assignments (E-value above 1e-6), no CDR3, stop codons, out-of-frame junctions, or ambiguous translated residues. V3J clonotypes were defined as sequences sharing an identical inferred V gene, J gene, and CDR3 amino acid sequence. Percentage overlap between repertoires was computed as shared unique clonotypes divided by the size of the smaller repertoire. Richness of each repertoire was evaluated using RTK rarefaction, the Chao1 estimator, and Recon v2.1 estimates of unobserved clonotypes. For all TCRbeta clonotypes obtained by the gDNA method from several donors, generation probabilities were computed with OLGA. The immuneACCESS repertoire file appears here via TCRdb, limited to in-frame rearrangements. These files lack a portion of the clones; in checked studies, under half of the deficit traces to unresolved V genes, and the cause of the others is not known. The D gene and trimming were derived from the DNA, and the V and J assignments and clone size from that table. Recorded for this sample are about 590,000 clones; roughly 95% of them occurred a single time. The ten top clones hold about 0.11% of the sample.

Study-level results and caveats: Higher generation probabilities were observed for clonotypes shared by all four sorted-subset donors than for non-shared clonotypes. Naive subsets generally had larger estimated clonotype richness than memory subsets did. The genetic and exposure-history diversity represented was limited by the small number of donors. Based on pairwise subsampling, the degree of clonotype sharing among donors was expected to be affected by sequencing depth. Sampling was restricted to blood, and TCR repertoires in tissue are likely to differ from TCR repertoires in blood. Sharing across a handful of donors was observed for around 4.8% of naive CD4, over 3% of naive CD8, over 2% of memory CD4, and roughly 0.43% of memory CD8 clonotypes. Even with the large sequencing depth, rarefaction of the sorted-subset datasets indicated that sequencing was incomplete.

CDR1 and CDR2 are read off the germline V gene as SGHTS and YDEGEE. The CDR3 contains 14 residues, cysteine and phenylalanine counted. Only the CDR3 DNA is retained, 42 bases long and in frame from the first base. Trimming costs V 4 bases and J 1 base, and their ends lie 11 bases apart. As concerns this clone: There is no known antigen for this receptor. No base quality values were provided; no much bigger clone lies one nucleotide off.

For the CD8 naive samples, CD45RO-negative cells were positively selected for CCR7, yielding a CD45RA+CCR7+ population from which TemRA cells were excluded. The donors were healthy, HIV-negative adults who had no recently reported acute infections or vaccinations. All donors were Caucasian adults living in Nashville, Tennessee, USA. After blood collection by leukapheresis, PBMCs were isolated using Ficoll-Histopaque density gradient centrifugation and then cryopreserved in the vapor phase of liquid nitrogen. Analytical flow cytometry was used to check the purity and quantity of every magnetically sorted T cell population. Each sorted fraction had its genomic DNA isolated and then quantified by UV absorbance on a Nanodrop 2000c.

The TCR comes from a woman aged 25 to 39 in good health. Rearrangement joined TRBV5-8 to TRBJ1-2; TRBD1 is possibly the D segment (5 matching bases). The specimen sequenced was naive CD8+ T cells sorted from blood. The cell subset or site label on this specimen signifies: CD45RA+CCR7+. Here is the DNA: TGTGCCAGCAGCGCGGGACCCTATAACTATGGCTACACCTTC. Its amino acids are CASSAGPYNYGYTF.